The source of this TCR beta chain is a study of identical twins. Study findings and constraints: Insertions ran lower in abundant cord blood beta clonotypes, though not in memory repertoires.

A word on this clonotype: The antigen remains undetermined.

CDR1 is MGHRA and CDR2 is YSYEKL in the germline V gene. CDR3 length: 16 amino acids. V was pared by 1 base and J by 2 bases, with 2 bases of the junction left unmatched. Each CDR3 protein is one row after TCRdb ran MiXCR on the 5' RACE reads. This table holds about 530,000 distinct CDR3 sequences, around 15% found once. These data also featured in a second study, about yellow fever vaccine responses in identical twins.

The chain is built from TRBV4-1 and TRBJ2-4, with TRBD1 identical over 10 bases. The clonotype comes from a woman aged 18-29 years in good health. The source material was CD4+ T cells sorted from blood. The CDR3 here is CASSQGTGGTKNIQYF. For the CDR3, the DNA is TGCGCCAGCAGCCAAGGGACAGGGGGAACCAAAAACATTCAGTACTTC.